The 14 T cell receptor beta chains given below trace back to one sample, sequenced in a study of cytomegalovirus exposure and HLA in healthy donors. PCR involved 60 Vbeta and 13 Jbeta primers. Profiled with immunoSEQ multiplex PCR; TCRdb holds only in-frame clones, not every one. The data hold roughly 100,000 clones, with under 80% observed a single time. Sequences were obtained from PBMCs. These receptors were collected from a woman between 18 and 30 years old in good health and CMV-seropositive.

As to this clone: The DNA is omitted, as the CDR3 cannot be located on it reliably, and the CDR3 follows TCRdb's listing. The CDR3 here is CASSAAVGTGSSRYF. V is TRBV25-1 and J is TRBJ2-5; the table's D gene call, TRBD1, was not cross checked with the DNA. The CDR3 totals 15 residues, both ends included. The V gene's germline CDR1 is MGHDK and CDR2 SYGVNS.

J is TRBJ2-1 and V is TRBV13, with 10 nucleotides matching TRBD2. Per the germline V gene, CDR1 is PRHDT and CDR2 is FYEKMQ (reference sequence). The CDR3 consists of 15 residues. V lost 5 bases and J lost 12; bases outside the gene matches: 13. CDR3 nucleotides: TGTGCCAGCAGCCAGACTAGCGGGTACCCAGGGGTGCAGTTCTTC. This translates into CASSQTSGYPGVQFF.

J is TRBJ2-7 and V is TRBV18, with 10 positions matching TRBD1. V shed 3 bases and J 7 bases; nucleotides not matched to a gene: 3. The CDR3 totals 13 residues. CDR1 is KGHSH, CDR2 LQKENI, per germline. The DNA of the CDR3 is TGTGCCAGCTCACCGGGGACAGGGGAGGAGCAGTACTTC. Amino acids: CASSPGTGEEQYF.

J is TRBJ2-3 and V is TRBV6-5; 11 nucleotides agree with TRBD2. V gave up 6 bases and J gave up 13 bases; unmatched junction bases: 6. Looked up from germline, CDR1 is MNHEY and CDR2 is SVGAGI. The CDR3 spans 12 residues. CDR3 DNA sequence: TGTGCCAGCAGAGCTCTAGCGGGGGGAGAGTATTTT. Its translation is CASRALAGGEYF.

V and J are TRBV10-3 and TRBJ2-5; 9 nucleotides line up with TRBD1. Germline-derived CDR1 and CDR2 are ENHRY and SYGVKD. The CDR3 loop spans 13 amino acids. After removal of 8 bases from V and 5 bases from J, the junction contained 6 bases not matched to a gene. CDR3 in DNA: TGTGCCATCGGGGGGACAGGGTGGGAGACCCAGTACTTC. It codes for CAIGGTGWETQYF.

This chain connects TRBV9 to TRBJ1-5, with D possibly being TRBD1 (5 bases). V was pared by 4 bases and J by 0 bases, with 8 bases between. The CDR3 extends over 14 amino acids. CDR1 and CDR2 from the germline V gene are SGDLS and YYNGEE. The CDR3 DNA sequence: TGTGCCAGCAGCCTGACAGATAGCAATCAGCCCCAGCATTTT. Protein sequence: CASSLTDSNQPQHF.

This clone was observed a handful of times. This chain connects TRBV29-1 to TRBJ2-1; 7 positions match TRBD1. After removal of 6 bases from V and 3 bases from J, the junction contained 11 bases not matched to a gene. CDR1 is SQVTM, CDR2 ANQGSEA, per germline. The CDR3 is 15 amino acids. CDR3 sequence (DNA): TGCAGCGTCTCGCCCCCGGACAGGATCTACAATGAGCAGTTCTTC. It yields the protein CSVSPPDRIYNEQFF.

The CDR3 spells CASSLKGQGEGEQYF. The DNA for the CDR3 is TGCGCCAGCAGCTTGAAGGGACAGGGAGAAGGCGAGCAGTACTTC. The V and J genes are TRBV5-1 and TRBJ2-7, with TRBD1 matching over 9 bases. Germline V CDR1 and CDR2: SGHRS, YFSETQ. With 1 base clipped from V and 6 bases from J, the junction kept 8 bases outside the gene matches. The CDR3 has 15 amino acids.

The chain couples TRBV7-9 to TRBJ2-5, with D tentatively TRBD2 (6 bases). From germline, CDR1 is SEHNR and CDR2 FQNEAQ (reference sequence). Trimming pared 1 base from V and 1 base from J, leaving 7 bases between. The CDR3 contains 14 residues. For the CDR3, the DNA is TGTGCCAGCAGCTTAGTTAGCGGCCAAGAGACCCAGTACTTC. Translating gives CASSLVSGQETQYF. Full variable domain (outside the CDR3, taken from reference TRBV7-9 and TRBJ2-5): DTGVSQNPRHKITKRGQNVTFRCDPISEHNRLYWYRQTLGQGPEFLTYFQNEAQLEKSRLLSDRFSAERPKGSFSTLEIQRTEQGDSAMYLCASSLVSGQETQYFGPGTRLLVL.

The V and J genes are TRBV11-3 and TRBJ1-1; no clear D. V lost 3 bases, J lost 1 base, and 9 bases lay in between. The CDR3 runs to 14 residues. CDR1 SGHNT and CDR2 YENEEA come from the germline V gene. The CDR3 protein is CASSFPRRNTEAFF. CDR3 coding DNA: TGTGCCAGCAGCTTCCCCCGGAGGAACACTGAAGCTTTCTTT.

The rearrangement links TRBV15 to TRBJ2-7, with TRBD1 matching over 7 bases. Germline loops: CDR1 LNHNV, CDR2 YYDKDF (reference sequence). With 0 bases clipped from V and 2 bases from J, the junction kept 7 bases outside the gene matches. This CDR3 has 16 residues. CDR3 region: CATSRDLGTETYEQYF. The CDR3 coding sequence is TGTGCCACCAGCAGAGATCTCGGGACAGAGACCTACGAGCAGTACTTC.

This sequence joins TRBV10-3 and TRBJ1-6; 9 bases line up with TRBD1. The V and J ends lost 6 bases and 8 bases, in that order; junction bases with no gene match: 11. This CDR3 comprises 16 residues. The germline gives CDR1 ENHRY, CDR2 SYGVKD. As DNA, the CDR3 is TGTGCCATCAGGAATCAGGGACAGGGCAGGGATTCACCCCTCCACTTT. Amino acids: CAIRNQGQGRDSPLHF.

V and J are TRBV18 and TRBJ2-7; the match to TRBD1 covers 7 bases. V shed 4 bases, J shed 6 bases, and the junction held 6 bases outside the gene matches. Per germline, CDR1 KGHSH and CDR2 LQKENI. The CDR3 is 13 residues long. The CDR3: CASSLGTVSEQYF. The CDR3, as DNA: TGTGCCAGCTCACTCGGGACAGTCTCCGAGCAGTACTTC. The variable domain in full, with the rest retrieved from reference TRBV18 and TRBJ2-7, is NAGVMQNPRHLVRRRGQEARLRCSPMKGHSHVYWYRQLPEEGLKFMVYLQKENIIDESGMPKERFSAEFPKEGPSILRIQQVVRGDSAAYFCASSLGTVSEQYFGPGTRLTVT.

The rearrangement uses TRBV5-4 and TRBJ2-1; D call uncertain. The germline CDR1 and CDR2 sequences are SGHNT and YYREEE (reference sequence). The CDR3 spans 15 residues. V was shortened by 4 bases and J by 3 bases, with 14 bases between the two germline ends. CDR3 nucleotide sequence: TGTGCCAGCAGCCTGTTCGGTGATTTCTACAATGAGCAGTTCTTC. As protein: CASSLFGDFYNEQFF.